The 22 T cell receptor beta chains given below trace back to one sample, sequenced in a study of control samples from healthy donors and cancer patients. Here immunoSEQ multiplex PCR was the method, and the copy in TCRdb shows in-frame clones only, minus some. The sample consists of approximately 140,000 clones, roughly nine tenths of them appearing once. Source material: blood. Source of these receptors: a man in his late teens or twenties in good health.

The chain has TRBV19 and TRBJ2-2; D possibly corresponds to TRBD1 (5 bases). CDR1 and CDR2 from the germline V gene are LNHDA and SQIVND (reference sequence). V was clipped by 5 bases and J by 9 bases, with 19 bases between them. The CDR3 totals 15 residues. CDR3 amino acids: CASSLDGYGARELFF. The CDR3 coding sequence is TGTGCCAGTAGTCTGGACGGTTATGGGGCCAGGGAGCTGTTTTTT.

The chain employs TRBV19 and TRBJ1-1; D gene uncertain. Germline V gene sequence: CDR1 LNHDA, CDR2 SQIVND (reference sequence). The CDR3 runs 14 residues. V shed 5 bases and J shed 4 bases, with 14 bases lying between them. The CDR3 reads CASSRRQSGTEAFF. For the CDR3, the DNA is TGTGCCAGTAGTCGTCGTCAATCCGGCACTGAAGCTTTCTTT.

The V and J genes are TRBV27 and TRBJ1-1; a possible D gene is TRBD1 (5 bases). The V gene lost 7 bases and the J gene lost 4 bases, with 28 bases spanning the gap. This CDR3 spans 18 amino acids. Germline CDR1 MNHEY, CDR2 SMNVEV (reference sequence). CDR3 DNA: TGTGCCAGCACTTATGGGGGTCGAGAGAGGGAAGTGGGCACTGAAGCTTTCTTT. It yields the protein CASTYGGREREVGTEAFF.

The genes are TRBV7-2 and TRBJ1-1, with unresolved D. Per the germline V gene, CDR1 is SGHTA and CDR2 is FQGNSA. V was cut by 1 base and J by 12 bases, with 9 bases left in between. The CDR3 has 11 residues. The CDR3 DNA reads as TGTGCCAGCAGCTTAGTGTTCGGGACTTTCTTT. Its protein product is CASSLVFGTFF.

The chain joins TRBV19 to TRBJ1-1; 7 bases align to TRBD1. This CDR3 has 14 amino acids. The V gene's germline CDR1 is LNHDA and CDR2 SQIVND (reference sequence). Trimming removed 0 bases from V and 3 bases from J; junction bases left unmatched: 1. The DNA for the CDR3 is TGTGCCAGTAGTATAGATACAGGGGACACTGAAGCTTTCTTT. Amino acid sequence: CASSIDTGDTEAFF.

The chain links TRBV9 to TRBJ2-2; 11 positions agree with TRBD2. Germline V gene sequence: CDR1 SGDLS, CDR2 YYNGEE. This CDR3 spans 15 amino acids. V shed 5 bases and J 1 base; nucleotides not matched to a gene: 1. CDR3 sequence: CASRGTSGNTGELFF. For the CDR3, the DNA is TGTGCCAGCAGGGGGACTAGCGGGAACACCGGGGAGCTGTTTTTT.

V usage is TRBV5-1 and J usage is TRBJ1-1, with D perhaps matching TRBD1 (5 bases). Trimming pared 4 bases from V and 4 bases from J, leaving 17 bases between. The CDR3 totals 15 residues. Germline-derived CDR1 and CDR2 are SGHRS and YFSETQ. CDR3 DNA: TGCGCCAGCAGCGGCCGGGACCGGGAGAGCACTGAAGCTTTCTTT. It translates to CASSGRDRESTEAFF.

This rearrangement joins TRBV11-1 to TRBJ2-7; no firm D call. Germline assignment: CDR1 SGHAT and CDR2 FQDESV (reference sequence). The germline V and J ends were trimmed by 5 bases and 3 bases, with 8 bases remaining between them. The CDR3 loop spans 12 amino acids. In DNA, the CDR3 is TGTGCCAGCAGCCAGACGGGCTACGAGCAGTACTTC. It encodes CASSQTGYEQYF.

The chain uses TRBV6-5 and TRBJ2-7; 7 bases line up with TRBD1. V dropped 2 bases and J dropped 6; count of bases not matched to a gene: 10. Germline values: CDR1 MNHEY, CDR2 SVGAGI. The CDR3 sequence is 15 residues long. CDR3 loop: CASSYQAGTALEQYF. Here the CDR3 DNA reads TGTGCCAGCAGTTACCAGGCCGGGACAGCCCTCGAGCAGTACTTC.

This chain uses TRBV5-1 with TRBJ2-5; 8 bases agree with TRBD2. Germline V gives CDR1 SGHRS, CDR2 YFSETQ. V dropped 6 bases and J dropped 1; count of bases not matched to a gene: 8. This CDR3 comprises 15 residues. The CDR3 coding sequence is TGCGCCAGCATCCCGACCGGGGGGGCCCAAGAGACCCAGTACTTC. As protein: CASIPTGGAQETQYF. The full variable domain, in which reference TRBV5-1 and TRBJ2-5 provide the parts outside the CDR3, is KAGVTQTPRYLIKTRGQQVTLSCSPISGHRSVSWYQQTPGQGLQFLFEYFSETQRNKGNFPGRFSGRQFSNSRSEMNVSTLELGDSALYLCASIPTGGAQETQYFGPGTRLLVL.

V usage is TRBV5-1 and J usage is TRBJ2-7; D is uncertain. Germline values: CDR1 SGHRS, CDR2 YFSETQ. The V end lost 4 bases, the J end lost 4 bases, and 15 bases lay between the germline ends. This CDR3 spans 14 amino acids. As DNA, the CDR3 is TGCGCCAGCAGCACCGCCGGGCTCTCGTACGAGCAGTACTTC. Protein: CASSTAGLSYEQYF.

The chain's CDR3 is CASSSGQGGAYEQYF. The CDR3 nucleotides read TGTGCCAGCAGCTCCGGGCAGGGGGGGGCCTACGAGCAGTACTTC. The J gene is TRBJ2-7, the V gene TRBV9; D assignment may be TRBD1 or TRBD2 (7 bases each). V shed 4 bases and J shed 2 bases, with 16 bases lying between them. This CDR3 is 15 amino acids long. The germline CDR1 and CDR2 sequences are SGDLS and YYNGEE.

The rearrangement links TRBV12-3 or TRBV12-4 to TRBJ2-5; TRBD2 is a possible D gene (6 bases). The length of the CDR3 is 12 residues. Deletions cut 3 bases from V and 5 bases from J, with 7 bases between. DNA of the CDR3: TGTGCCAGCAGTTTTGCGGGGGAGACCCAGTACTTC. Translating it yields CASSFAGETQYF.

CDR3 bases: TGTGCCTACACAGGGGAAAAGGGCTATGGCTACACCTTC. It is translated as CAYTGEKGYGYTF. The V gene is TRBV30, the J gene TRBJ1-2; 7 nucleotides match TRBD1. This CDR3 region has 13 residues. V was clipped by 7 bases and J by 4 bases; unmatched bases: 9. Germline V CDR1 and CDR2: GTSNPN, SVGIG (reference sequence).

The CDR3 coding sequence is TGCGCCAGCAGCCTTGGACAGGGGGCGGCGAGTGAAAAACTGTTTTTT. Translated, it gives CASSLGQGAASEKLFF. This rearrangement joins TRBV5-1 to TRBJ1-4; the match to TRBD1 covers 11 bases. Unmatched junction bases numbered 9, after V lost 4 bases and J lost 7 bases. The CDR3 is 16 residues long. The germline V gene encodes CDR1 SGHRS and CDR2 YFSETQ.

The chain carries TRBV19 and TRBJ1-2; 9 bases fit TRBD1. With V trimmed by 6 bases and J by 6 bases, 11 bases remained unmatched. The germline CDR1 and CDR2 sequences are LNHDA and SQIVND (reference sequence). CDR3 length: 15 amino acids. DNA of the CDR3: TGTGCCAGTAGGCCACAGGGGGCGTCTGGGCATGGCTACACCTTC. Encoded protein: CASRPQGASGHGYTF. The whole variable domain, remainder taken from reference TRBV19 and TRBJ1-2, is DGGITQSPKYLFRKEGQNVTLSCEQNLNHDAMYWYRQDPGQGLRLIYYSQIVNDFQKGDIAEGYSVSREKKESFPLTVTSAQKNPTAFYLCASRPQGASGHGYTFGSGTRLTVV.

The chain uses TRBV30 and TRBJ1-1; D unclear. CDR3 length: 11 amino acids. Trimming took off 2 bases at V and 6 bases at J, with 7 bases between the two ends. Per the germline V gene, CDR1 is GTSNPN and CDR2 is SVGIG (reference sequence). This CDR3 reads CAWSFGAEAFF. CDR3 bases: TGTGCCTGGAGTTTCGGGGCTGAAGCTTTCTTT.

For this clone: Distinct nucleotide sequences in the sample also encode this CDR3. This sequence joins TRBV6-5 and TRBJ1-1; TRBD1 matches 7 bases. V lost 8 bases to trimming and J lost 1 base; unmatched junction nucleotides: 1. This CDR3 comprises 12 residues. The V gene's germline CDR1 is MNHEY and CDR2 SVGAGI. The CDR3 is CASRQGNTEAFF. CDR3 coding DNA: TGTGCCAGCCGACAGGGGAACACTGAAGCTTTCTTT.

The chain joins TRBV7-2 to TRBJ2-7; D remains unclear. CDR1 SGHTA and CDR2 FQGNSA come from the germline V gene. V lost 1 base and J lost 3, with 4 bases in between. This CDR3 comprises 12 residues. CDR3 loop: CASSLGYYEQYF. CDR3 DNA: TGTGCCAGCAGCTTAGGGTACTACGAGCAGTACTTC.

The rearrangement links TRBV7-7 to TRBJ2-2, with TRBD1 identical over 7 bases. CDR1 SSHAT and CDR2 FNYEAQ come from the germline V gene (reference sequence). The CDR3 sequence is 15 residues long. V lost 3 bases and J lost 0; bases outside the gene matches: 1. CDR3 in DNA: TGTGCCAGCAGCTTGACAGGGACGAACACCGGGGAGCTGTTTTTT. It encodes CASSLTGTNTGELFF. Variable domain in full (rest from reference TRBV7-7 and TRBJ2-2): GAGVSQSPRYKVTKRGQDVTLRCDPISSHATLYWYQQALGQGPEFLTYFNYEAQPDKSGLPSDRFSAERPEGSISTLTIQRTEQRDSAMYRCASSLTGTNTGELFFGEGSRLTVL.

The chain combines TRBV4-2 with TRBJ2-5; 9 bases line up with TRBD2. V trimming: 3 bases; J trimming: 4 bases; junction bases outside the gene matches: 6. CDR1 is LGHNA and CDR2 is YNFKEQ in the germline V gene. The CDR3 sequence is 15 residues long. CDR3 loop: CASSHLRGGVETQYF. The CDR3 DNA follows: TGTGCCAGCAGCCATCTCCGCGGGGGGGTAGAGACCCAGTACTTC.

The V and J genes are TRBV2 and TRBJ1-1; D is unclear. Trimming cost V 6 bases and J 3 bases, with 14 bases left between them. The CDR3 extends over 14 amino acids. Germline V gene lookup returns CDR1 SNHLY and CDR2 FYNNEI. CDR3 sequence reads: CASRQSGFDTEAFF. The CDR3, as DNA: TGTGCCAGCAGGCAAAGTGGGTTCGACACTGAAGCTTTCTTT.